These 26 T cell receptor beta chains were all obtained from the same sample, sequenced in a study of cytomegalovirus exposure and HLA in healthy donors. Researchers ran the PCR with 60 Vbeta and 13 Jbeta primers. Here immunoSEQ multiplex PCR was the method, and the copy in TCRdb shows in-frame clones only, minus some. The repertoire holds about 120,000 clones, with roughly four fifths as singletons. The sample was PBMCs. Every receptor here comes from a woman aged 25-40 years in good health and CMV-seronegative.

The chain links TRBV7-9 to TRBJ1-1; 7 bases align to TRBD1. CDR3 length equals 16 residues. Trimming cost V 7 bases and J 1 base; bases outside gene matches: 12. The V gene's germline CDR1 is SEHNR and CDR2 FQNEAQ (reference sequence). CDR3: CASMPQGLSSNTEAFF. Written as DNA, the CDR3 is TGTGCCAGCATGCCACAGGGGCTGAGCTCGAACACTGAAGCTTTCTTT.

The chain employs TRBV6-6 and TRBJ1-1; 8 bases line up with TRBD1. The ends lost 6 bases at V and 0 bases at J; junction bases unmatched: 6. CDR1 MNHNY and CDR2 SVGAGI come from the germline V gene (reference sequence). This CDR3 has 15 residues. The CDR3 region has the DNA TGTGCCAGCAGCGGACAGGGCGCTTTGAACACTGAAGCTTTCTTT. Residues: CASSGQGALNTEAFF.

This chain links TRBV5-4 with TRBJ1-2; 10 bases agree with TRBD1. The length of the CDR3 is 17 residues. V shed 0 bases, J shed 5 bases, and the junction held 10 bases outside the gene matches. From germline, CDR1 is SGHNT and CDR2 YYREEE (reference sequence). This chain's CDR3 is CASSLEVTGGLGYGYTF. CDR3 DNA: TGTGCCAGCAGCTTGGAGGTGACAGGGGGCTTGGGTTATGGCTACACCTTC.

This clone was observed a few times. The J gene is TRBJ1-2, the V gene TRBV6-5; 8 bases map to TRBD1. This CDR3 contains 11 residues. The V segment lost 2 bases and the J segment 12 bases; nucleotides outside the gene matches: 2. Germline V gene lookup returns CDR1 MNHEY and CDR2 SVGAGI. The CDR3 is CASSYQGANTF. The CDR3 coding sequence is TGTGCCAGCAGTTACCAGGGGGCGAACACCTTC.

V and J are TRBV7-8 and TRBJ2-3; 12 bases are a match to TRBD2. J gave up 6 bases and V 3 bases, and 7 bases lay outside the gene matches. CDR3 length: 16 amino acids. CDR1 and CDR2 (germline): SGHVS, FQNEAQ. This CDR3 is CASSFRRLAGVDTQYF. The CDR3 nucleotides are TGTGCCAGCAGCTTCCGAAGACTAGCGGGAGTGGATACGCAGTATTTT.

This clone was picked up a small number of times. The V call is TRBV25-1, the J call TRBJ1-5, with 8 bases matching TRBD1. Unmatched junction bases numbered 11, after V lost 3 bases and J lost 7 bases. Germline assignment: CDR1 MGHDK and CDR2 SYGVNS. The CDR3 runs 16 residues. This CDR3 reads CASSDSRQGPIQPQHF. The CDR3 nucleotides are TGTGCCAGCAGTGACTCCCGACAGGGGCCGATACAGCCCCAGCATTTT.

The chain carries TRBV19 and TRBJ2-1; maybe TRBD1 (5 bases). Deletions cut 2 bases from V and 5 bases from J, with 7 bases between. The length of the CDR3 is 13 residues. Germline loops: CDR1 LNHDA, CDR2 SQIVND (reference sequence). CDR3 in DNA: TGTGCCAGTAGTATATCGACAGACAATGAGCAGTTCTTC. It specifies CASSISTDNEQFF.

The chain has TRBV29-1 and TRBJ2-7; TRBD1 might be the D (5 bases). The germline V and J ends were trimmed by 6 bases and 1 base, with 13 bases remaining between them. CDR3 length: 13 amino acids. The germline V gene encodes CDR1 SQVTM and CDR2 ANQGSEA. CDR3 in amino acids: CSVVTRVSYEQYF. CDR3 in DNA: TGCAGCGTAGTTACCAGGGTGTCCTACGAGCAGTACTTC.

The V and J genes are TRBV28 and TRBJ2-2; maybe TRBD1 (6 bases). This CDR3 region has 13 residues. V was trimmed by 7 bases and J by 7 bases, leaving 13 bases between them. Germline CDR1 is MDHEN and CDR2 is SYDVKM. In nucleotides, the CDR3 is TGTGCCAGCACACATACAGGGAACGGGGAGCTGTTTTTT. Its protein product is CASTHTGNGELFF.

The CDR3 region has the DNA TGTGCCAGCAGCTTAGATCCGGGAACCAGCACAGATACGCAGTATTTT. Encoded protein: CASSLDPGTSTDTQYF. The chain is built from TRBV7-6 and TRBJ2-3, with D possibly matching TRBD2 (5 bases). V was trimmed by 1 base and J by 0 bases, leaving 11 bases between them. This CDR3 is 16 amino acids long. Germline V gene sequence: CDR1 SGHVS, CDR2 FNYEAQ.

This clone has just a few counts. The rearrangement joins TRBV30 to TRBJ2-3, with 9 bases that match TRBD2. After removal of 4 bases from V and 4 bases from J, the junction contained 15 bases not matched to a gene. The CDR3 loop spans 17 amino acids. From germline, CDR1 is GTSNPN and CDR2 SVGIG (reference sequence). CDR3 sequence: CAWNGPTGLAFADTQYF. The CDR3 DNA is TGTGCCTGGAATGGACCAACCGGACTAGCGTTTGCAGATACGCAGTATTTT.

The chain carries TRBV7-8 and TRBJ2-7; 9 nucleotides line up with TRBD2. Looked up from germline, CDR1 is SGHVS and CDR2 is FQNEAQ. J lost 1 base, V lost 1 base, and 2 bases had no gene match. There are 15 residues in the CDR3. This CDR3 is CASSLGGRDSYEQYF. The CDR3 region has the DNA TGTGCCAGCAGCTTAGGCGGGAGGGATTCCTACGAGCAGTACTTC.

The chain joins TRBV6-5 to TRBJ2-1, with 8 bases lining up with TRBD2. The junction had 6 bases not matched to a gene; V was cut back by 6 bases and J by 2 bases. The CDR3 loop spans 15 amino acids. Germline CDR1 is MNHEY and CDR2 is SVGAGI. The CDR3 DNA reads TGTGCCAGCAGGGAAACTAGCGGAGCCTACAATGAGCAGTTCTTC. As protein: CASRETSGAYNEQFF.

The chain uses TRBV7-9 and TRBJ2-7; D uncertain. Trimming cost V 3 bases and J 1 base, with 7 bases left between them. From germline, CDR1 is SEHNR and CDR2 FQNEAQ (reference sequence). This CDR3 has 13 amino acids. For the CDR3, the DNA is TGTGCCAGCAGCTTCCCAGGTTCCTACGAGCAGTACTTC. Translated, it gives CASSFPGSYEQYF.

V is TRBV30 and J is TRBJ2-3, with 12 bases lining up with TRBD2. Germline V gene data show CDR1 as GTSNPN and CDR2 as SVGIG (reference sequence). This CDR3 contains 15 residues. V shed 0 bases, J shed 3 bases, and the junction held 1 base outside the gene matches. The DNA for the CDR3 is TGTGCCTGGAGTGTCCTAGCGGGAGGGACAGATACGCAGTATTTT. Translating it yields CAWSVLAGGTDTQYF.

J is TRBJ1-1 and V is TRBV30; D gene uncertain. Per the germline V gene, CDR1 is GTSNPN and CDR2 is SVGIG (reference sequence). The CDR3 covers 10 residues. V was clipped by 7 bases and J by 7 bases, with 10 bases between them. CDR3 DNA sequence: TGTGCCTTCTCGGTTTTTGAAGCTTTCTTT. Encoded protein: CAFSVFEAFF.

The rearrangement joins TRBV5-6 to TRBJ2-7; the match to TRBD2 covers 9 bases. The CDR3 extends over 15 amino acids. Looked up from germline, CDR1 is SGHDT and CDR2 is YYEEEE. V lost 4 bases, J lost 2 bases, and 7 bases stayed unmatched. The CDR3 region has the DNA TGTGCCAGCAGCGGTAGCGGGAGTACCCCCTACGAGCAGTACTTC. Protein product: CASSGSGSTPYEQYF.

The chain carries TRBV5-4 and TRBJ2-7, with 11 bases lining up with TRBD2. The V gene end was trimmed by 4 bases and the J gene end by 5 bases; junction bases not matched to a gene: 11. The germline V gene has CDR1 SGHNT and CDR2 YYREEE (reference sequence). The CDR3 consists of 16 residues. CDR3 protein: CASSALSSGGSHEQYF. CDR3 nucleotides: TGTGCCAGCAGCGCGTTATCTAGCGGGGGGTCCCACGAGCAGTACTTC.

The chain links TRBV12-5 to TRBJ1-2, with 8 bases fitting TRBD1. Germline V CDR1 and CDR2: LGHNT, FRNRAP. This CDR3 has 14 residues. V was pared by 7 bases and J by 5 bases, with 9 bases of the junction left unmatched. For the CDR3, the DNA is TGTGCTAGTGCCATAGACAGGGGAGAGTATGGCTACACCTTC. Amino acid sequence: CASAIDRGEYGYTF.

The chain's CDR3 is CAISEADRGDNEQFF. CDR3 nucleotide sequence: TGTGCCATCAGTGAGGCGGACAGGGGGGACAATGAGCAGTTCTTC. This chain links TRBV10-3 with TRBJ2-1; 10 bases fit TRBD1. The CDR3 has 15 residues. From germline, CDR1 is ENHRY and CDR2 SYGVKD. The V and J ends lost 2 bases and 5 bases, in that order; junction bases with no gene match: 3.

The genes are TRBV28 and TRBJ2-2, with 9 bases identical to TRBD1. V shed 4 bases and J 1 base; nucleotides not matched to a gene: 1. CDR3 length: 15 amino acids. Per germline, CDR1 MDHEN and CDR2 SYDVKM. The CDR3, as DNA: TGTGCCAGCAGTTCGGACAGGGGGAACACCGGGGAGCTGTTTTTT. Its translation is CASSSDRGNTGELFF.

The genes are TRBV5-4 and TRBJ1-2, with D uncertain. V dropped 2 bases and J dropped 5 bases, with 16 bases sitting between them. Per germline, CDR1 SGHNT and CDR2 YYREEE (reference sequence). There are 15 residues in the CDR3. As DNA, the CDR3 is TGTGCCAGCAGCTTATCAGGCCAGACCACATATGGCTACACCTTC. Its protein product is CASSLSGQTTYGYTF.

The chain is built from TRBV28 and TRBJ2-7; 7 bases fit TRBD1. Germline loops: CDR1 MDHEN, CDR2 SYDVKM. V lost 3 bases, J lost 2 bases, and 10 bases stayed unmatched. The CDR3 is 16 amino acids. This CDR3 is CASSFPWDSRTYEQYF. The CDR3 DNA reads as TGTGCCAGCAGTTTTCCTTGGGACAGCCGAACCTACGAGCAGTACTTC.

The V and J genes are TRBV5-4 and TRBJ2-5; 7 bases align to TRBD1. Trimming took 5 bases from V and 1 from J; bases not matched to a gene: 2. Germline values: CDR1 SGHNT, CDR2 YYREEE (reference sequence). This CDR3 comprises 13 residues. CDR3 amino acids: CASSWDSQETQYF. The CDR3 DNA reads TGTGCCAGCAGTTGGGACAGCCAAGAGACCCAGTACTTC.

The CDR3 region has the DNA TGCGCCAGCAGCTCGGGAAATGAGCAGTTCTTC. This gives the protein CASSSGNEQFF. This sequence joins TRBV5-1 and TRBJ2-1; weak D call: TRBD2 (5 bases). With 3 bases removed from V and 7 bases from J, the gap between germline ends came to 5 bases. Germline CDR1 SGHRS, CDR2 YFSETQ. The CDR3 totals 11 residues. The entire variable domain, with the rest obtained from reference TRBV5-1 and TRBJ2-1, is as follows: KAGVTQTPRYLIKTRGQQVTLSCSPISGHRSVSWYQQTPGQGLQFLFEYFSETQRNKGNFPGRFSGRQFSNSRSEMNVSTLELGDSALYLCASSSGNEQFFGPGTRLTVL.

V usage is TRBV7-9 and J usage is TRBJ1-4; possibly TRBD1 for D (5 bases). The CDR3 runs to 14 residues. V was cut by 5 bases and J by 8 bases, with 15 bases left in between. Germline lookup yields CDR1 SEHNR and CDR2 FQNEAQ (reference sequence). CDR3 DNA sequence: TGTGCCAGCAGCATCCGGGGGTGGGAGGAAAAACTGTTTTTT. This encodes CASSIRGWEEKLFF.